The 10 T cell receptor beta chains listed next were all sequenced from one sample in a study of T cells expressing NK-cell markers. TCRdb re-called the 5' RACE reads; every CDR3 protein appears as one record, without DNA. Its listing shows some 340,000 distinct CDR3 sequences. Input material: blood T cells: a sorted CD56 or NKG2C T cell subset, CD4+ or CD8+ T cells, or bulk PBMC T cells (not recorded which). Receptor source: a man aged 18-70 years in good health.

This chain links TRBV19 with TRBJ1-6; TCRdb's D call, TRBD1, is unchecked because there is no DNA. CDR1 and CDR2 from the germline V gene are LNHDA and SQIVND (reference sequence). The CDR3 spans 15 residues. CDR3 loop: CASSYSGTASSPLHF.

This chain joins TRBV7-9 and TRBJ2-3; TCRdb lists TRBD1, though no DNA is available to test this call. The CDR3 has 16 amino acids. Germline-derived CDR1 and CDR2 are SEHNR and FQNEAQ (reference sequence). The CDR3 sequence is CASSSYGTGAQDTQYF.

CDR3 loop: CASSANSGGGENEQFF. The gene calls are TRBV5-1 and TRBJ2-1; TCRdb's assignment of TRBD2 cannot be checked, as there is no DNA. Looked up from germline, CDR1 is SGHRS and CDR2 is YFSETQ. There are 16 residues in the CDR3.

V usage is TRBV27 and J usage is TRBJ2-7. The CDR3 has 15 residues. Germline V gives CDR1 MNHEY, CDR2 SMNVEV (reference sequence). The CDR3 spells CASSLSPFSNYEQYF.

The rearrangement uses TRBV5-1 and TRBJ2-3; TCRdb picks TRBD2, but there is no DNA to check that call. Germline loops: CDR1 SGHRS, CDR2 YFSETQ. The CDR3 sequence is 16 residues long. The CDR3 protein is CASSLIPSGGADTQYF. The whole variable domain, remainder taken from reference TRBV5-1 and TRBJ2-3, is KAGVTQTPRYLIKTRGQQVTLSCSPISGHRSVSWYQQTPGQGLQFLFEYFSETQRNKGNFPGRFSGRQFSNSRSEMNVSTLELGDSALYLCASSLIPSGGADTQYFGPGTRLTVL.

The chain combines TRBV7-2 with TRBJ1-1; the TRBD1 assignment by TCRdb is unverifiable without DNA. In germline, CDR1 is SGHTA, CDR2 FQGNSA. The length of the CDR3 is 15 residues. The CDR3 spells CASTSAAGFYTEAFF.

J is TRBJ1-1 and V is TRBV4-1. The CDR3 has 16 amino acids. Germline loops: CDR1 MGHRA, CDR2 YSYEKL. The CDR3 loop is CASSQGRDYRNTEAFF.

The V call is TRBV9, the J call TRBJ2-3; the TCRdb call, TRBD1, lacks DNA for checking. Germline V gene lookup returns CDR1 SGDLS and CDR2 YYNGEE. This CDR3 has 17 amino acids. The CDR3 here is CASSSGDRRISTDTQYF.

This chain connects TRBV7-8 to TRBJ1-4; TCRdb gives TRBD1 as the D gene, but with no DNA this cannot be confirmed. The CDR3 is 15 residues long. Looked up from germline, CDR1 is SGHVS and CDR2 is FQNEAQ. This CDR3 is CASSHGQATNEKLFF.

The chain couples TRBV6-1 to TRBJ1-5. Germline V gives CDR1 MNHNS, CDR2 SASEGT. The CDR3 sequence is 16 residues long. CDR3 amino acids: CASSPKFTPSNQPQHF.